The 2 T cell receptor beta chains below were found in one sample sequenced in a study of OX40 agonist ivuxolimab in advanced cancers. The repertoire was sequenced with immunoSEQ multiplex PCR; TCRdb's copy has only in-frame clones and lacks some. Among 40,000 to 55,000 clones, 86% were seen once, and the ten largest hold approximately 6.8%. The sample here was CD4+ or CD8+ T cells sorted from blood, taken in a trial of the OX40 agonist ivuxolimab. Source of these receptors: an adult with an advanced solid tumor such as melanoma, head and neck, liver or kidney cancer.

This clone appeared a single time. The rearrangement joins TRBV7-7 to TRBJ2-5; no firm D call. CDR3 size: 12 residues. Per germline, CDR1 SSHAT and CDR2 FNYEAQ (reference sequence). Trimming removed 1 base at V and 4 bases at J, with 4 bases between. CDR3 nucleotide sequence: TGTGCCAGCAGCTTAGTAGGAGAGACCCAGTACTTC. Its protein product is CASSLVGETQYF.

This clone was counted a single time. The CDR3 nucleotides are TGCGCCAGCAGTACAGGACTAGCCGGACAAGAGACCCAGTACTTC. Translation: CASSTGLAGQETQYF. V gene TRBV10-1 combines with J gene TRBJ2-5; the match to TRBD2 covers 8 bases. This CDR3 is built from 15 residues. Germline lookup yields CDR1 WNHNN and CDR2 SYGVQD (reference sequence). J lost 2 bases, V lost 5 bases, and 7 bases had no gene match.